This is a list of T cell receptor beta chains from one sample in a study of human T cells and chemical hapten exposure. MiXCR, run by TCRdb on the RACE reads, gives a single entry per CDR3 protein. This table holds tens of thousands of distinct CDR3 sequences, roughly 11% found once. The sequenced sample was whole blood, obtained in connection with sensitization to the hapten diphenylcyclopropenone (DPC). The receptor source for this set is a woman aged 50 to 65 with alopecia areata. Some clones in this sample may be carry-over from other donors' samples. Each CDR3 is given with its conserved first and last residue. Fields, in order: V gene, CDR3 protein.

v_call: TRBV5-4
cdr3_aa: CASSLGPSYGYTF

v_call: TRBV6-5
cdr3_aa: CASSYSSYASLGYGYTF

v_call: TRBV28
cdr3_aa: CASGTGPSYNSPLHF

v_call: TRBV5-4
cdr3_aa: CASSSETGTEAFF

v_call: TRBV7-2
cdr3_aa: CASSLVGGRRTGELFF

v_call: TRBV7-8
cdr3_aa: CASRELAGALSGANVLTF

v_call: TRBV7-7
cdr3_aa: CASSEPPTSGRSTETQYF

v_call: TRBV6-5
cdr3_aa: CASSRTGGTGELFF

v_call: TRBV10-2
cdr3_aa: CASTGQGHNRANVLTF

v_call: TRBV6-5
cdr3_aa: CASSPGSLKETQYF

v_call: TRBV5-1
cdr3_aa: CASSLGQAPSPLHF

v_call: TRBV28
cdr3_aa: CASSLTAYEQYF

v_call: TRBV29-1
cdr3_aa: CSVAGGSLYEQYF

v_call: TRBV7-9
cdr3_aa: CASSLGAASNYGYTF

v_call: TRBV12-3/TRBV12-4
cdr3_aa: CASSATGTGHGYTF

v_call: TRBV6-6
cdr3_aa: CASSYSAPSRTTEAFF

v_call: TRBV7-2
cdr3_aa: CASSLGGNYGYTF

v_call: TRBV28
cdr3_aa: CASSLGLWGTQYF

v_call: TRBV19
cdr3_aa: CASSIIPGQLALAKNIQYF

v_call: TRBV28
cdr3_aa: CASSLYRDIREKLFF

v_call: TRBV6-5
cdr3_aa: CATRDAVTTNEKLFF

v_call: TRBV11-2
cdr3_aa: CASSPVGISGNTIYF

v_call: TRBV19
cdr3_aa: CASTILQGGVNTEAFF

v_call: TRBV10-3
cdr3_aa: CAISDTQGANEKLFF

v_call: TRBV5-1
cdr3_aa: CASSLDSLNTEAFF

v_call: TRBV28
cdr3_aa: CASSAPGGSYGYSPLHF

v_call: TRBV4-1
cdr3_aa: CASSQESRDTEAFF

v_call: TRBV12-3/TRBV12-4
cdr3_aa: CASSLGQGAAQPQHF

v_call: TRBV14
cdr3_aa: CASSFRDRAYEQYF